Listed below are T cell receptor beta chains from one sample, sequenced in a study of blood T cell repertoires in COVID-19. TCRdb's copy holds only in-frame clones and misses some; the assay was immunoSEQ multiplex PCR. The table shows some 190,000 clones, with approximately 80% occurring only once. Sequencing used PBMCs or T cells enriched from blood (not recorded which). Every receptor here comes from a man in his thirties or forties with acute COVID-19. Both conserved end residues are part of each CDR3. D genes are given only for firm matches. The size of a clone is reported for some rows only, either as once, few or many, or as a class for expanded clones.

cdr3_length d_call clone_size j_call v_call cdr3_nt cdr3_aa
15 . . TRBJ1-2 TRBV6-5 TGTGCCAGCAGTCTACCGGGGACTGGATCGTATGGCTACACCTTC CASSLPGTGSYGYTF
17 TRBD2 . TRBJ2-2 TRBV5-4 TGTGCCAGCAGCTCCGTTGGCGGGGGGGCCCGGACCGGGGAGCTGTTTTTT CASSSVGGGARTGELFF
15 . . TRBJ1-5 TRBV2 TGTGCCAGCAGTGAAGGGGGGCTTCCGGGGAAGCCCCAGCATTTT CASSEGGLPGKPQHF
14 TRBD1 once TRBJ2-3 TRBV19 TGTGCCAGTAGTATGGGACAGGTGAAACATACGCAGTATTTT CASSMGQVKHTQYF
15 . . TRBJ2-2 TRBV4-1 TGCGCCAGCAGCCCCGAGAGGAGCAGGGACGGGGAGCTGTTTTTT CASSPERSRDGELFF
13 TRBD1 . TRBJ1-5 TRBV6-6 TGTGCCAGCAAAGGGGGCAATCCTCAGCCCCAGCATTTT CASKGGNPQPQHF
16 TRBD1 . TRBJ2-4 TRBV28 TGTGCCAGCAGTCCCCGTGACAGGGGTACCCTGGGCATTCAGTACTTC CASSPRDRGTLGIQYF
14 TRBD1 . TRBJ1-2 TRBV5-1 TGCGCCAGCAGCTCGGACAGGACCCCCTATGGCTACACCTTC CASSSDRTPYGYTF
19 TRBD2 . TRBJ2-2 TRBV29-1 TGCAGCGTCGATTTACTCGGGACTAGCGGGGGGGCCTTCACCGGGGAGCTGTTTTTT CSVDLLGTSGGAFTGELFF
15 . once TRBJ1-4 TRBV5-6 TGTGCCAGCAGGGCCGCAGGGACAACTAATGAAAAACTGTTTTTT CASRAAGTTNEKLFF
12 TRBD1 . TRBJ1-2 TRBV12-3/TRBV12-4 TGTGCCAGCAGCCTAGACAGGGTACGCTACACCTTC CASSLDRVRYTF
13 . few TRBJ2-7 TRBV18 TGTGCCAGCTCGTCGGGCAGGGACTACGAGCAGTACTTC CASSSGRDYEQYF
14 . . TRBJ1-3 TRBV2 TGTGCCAGCACGGGGAGCAGCTCTGGAAACACCATATATTTT CASTGSSSGNTIYF
15 . . TRBJ2-1 TRBV24-1 TGTGCCACCAGTGAACCGATAGCGGAATACAATGAGCAGTTCTTC CATSEPIAEYNEQFF
13 . . TRBJ1-5 TRBV19 TGTGCCAGTAGTATAGGAGTGGATCAGCCCCAGCATTTT CASSIGVDQPQHF
16 . . TRBJ1-3 TRBV28 TGTGCCAGCAGTCCCCGAGGCAGGGGAGAAGGAAACACCATATATTTT CASSPRGRGEGNTIYF
13 . . TRBJ1-4 TRBV18 TGTGCCAGCTCACCTTTAGGGAGTGAAAAACTGTTTTTT CASSPLGSEKLFF
15 . . TRBJ1-2 TRBV7-2 TGTGCCAGCATCCCTAGCGGGGGCGGCCTCTATGGCTACACCTTC CASIPSGGGLYGYTF
14 . . TRBJ2-2 TRBV18 TGTGCCAGCTCACCATTAAAGGGGTCCGGGGAGCTGTTTTTT CASSPLKGSGELFF
14 . . TRBJ1-5 TRBV3-1/TRBV3-2 TGTGCCAGCAGCCACCAGGGGAGCAATCAGCCCCAGCATTTT CASSHQGSNQPQHF
14 . . TRBJ2-7 TRBV3-1/TRBV3-2 TGTGCCAGCGCACTACAGGGTACACGGAACGAGCAGTACTTC CASALQGTRNEQYF
12 . once TRBJ1-1 TRBV30 TGTGCCTGGAGTCATCAAGGGGCTGAAGCTTTCTTT CAWSHQGAEAFF
16 . . TRBJ2-1 TRBV16 TGTGCCAGCAGCCAACCTGACTGGTACTCCTACAATGAGCAGTTCTTC CASSQPDWYSYNEQFF
14 TRBD1 . TRBJ1-6 TRBV5-1 TGCGCCAGCAGCTTTTCAGGGGGCAATTCACCCCTCCACTTT CASSFSGGNSPLHF
14 TRBD1 once TRBJ1-2 TRBV10-2 TGCGCCAGCAGTGAGTCTGACAGGGGGCTTGGCTACACCTTC CASSESDRGLGYTF
14 . . TRBJ1-1 TRBV6-5 TGTGCCAGCAGTTACCGGGGGACGAACACTGAAGCTTTCTTT CASSYRGTNTEAFF
12 . . TRBJ2-2 TRBV4-1 TGCGCCAGCAGCCACTTCTCCGGGGAGCTGTTTTTT CASSHFSGELFF
16 . . TRBJ2-1 TRBV28 TGTGCCAGCAGAGACCCGGATGGCACAGGGAACAATGAGCAGTTCTTC CASRDPDGTGNNEQFF
14 . few TRBJ1-2 TRBV6-1 TGTGCCAGCAGCGGACAGAGAGCTAACTATGGCTACACCTTC CASSGQRANYGYTF
17 TRBD2 . TRBJ2-1 TRBV3-1/TRBV3-2 TGTGCCAGCAGCCAAGAATTAATAGCGGGGGGCCTGAATGAGCAGTTCTTC CASSQELIAGGLNEQFF
16 TRBD1 . TRBJ1-4 TRBV11-2 TGTGCCAGCAGCTTAGGAGGAGGGACAGTGAATGAAAAACTGTTTTTT CASSLGGGTVNEKLFF
13 . . TRBJ1-2 TRBV27 TGTGCCAGCAGTTTGAAGGGGATGGGAGGCTACACCTTC CASSLKGMGGYTF
16 . . TRBJ2-5 TRBV5-1 TGCGCCAGCAGCTTGGTTCCCCAGGGCAGACAAGAGACCCAGTACTTC CASSLVPQGRQETQYF
13 . . TRBJ2-5 TRBV28 TGTGCCAGCAGTTTAGGGGCCGGATCGACCCAGTACTTC CASSLGAGSTQYF
14 TRBD1 . TRBJ2-3 TRBV19 TGTGCCAGTACTCCCGGACAGGAGTCCTATACGCAGTATTTT CASTPGQESYTQYF
15 . . TRBJ2-5 TRBV21-1 TGTGCCAGCAGCAAACCCGGGACTCGGGGAGAGACCCAGTACTTC CASSKPGTRGETQYF
15 . . TRBJ2-2 TRBV10-3 TGTGCCATCAGTGAGTCGAATAGGGGACTCCCGGAGCTGTTTTTT CAISESNRGLPELFF
13 . . TRBJ1-6 TRBV28 TGTGCCAGCAACAGTCTTCGGAATTCACCCCTCCACTTT CASNSLRNSPLHF
14 . few TRBJ1-3 TRBV13 TGTGCCAGCAGCTTCTCGGGGTCTGGAAACACCATATATTTT CASSFSGSGNTIYF
14 TRBD2 few TRBJ2-2 TRBV3-1/TRBV3-2 TGTGCCAGCAGCCTTAGCGGGGATCACGGGGAGCTGTTTTTT CASSLSGDHGELFF
14 TRBD1 . TRBJ1-5 TRBV28 TGTGCCAGCAACTTACAGGGGGCGAATCAGCCCCAGCATTTT CASNLQGANQPQHF
16 TRBD2 . TRBJ2-3 TRBV5-4 TGTGCCAGCAGCTTGGCCGGGACTAGGTGGGCAGATACGCAGTATTTT CASSLAGTRWADTQYF